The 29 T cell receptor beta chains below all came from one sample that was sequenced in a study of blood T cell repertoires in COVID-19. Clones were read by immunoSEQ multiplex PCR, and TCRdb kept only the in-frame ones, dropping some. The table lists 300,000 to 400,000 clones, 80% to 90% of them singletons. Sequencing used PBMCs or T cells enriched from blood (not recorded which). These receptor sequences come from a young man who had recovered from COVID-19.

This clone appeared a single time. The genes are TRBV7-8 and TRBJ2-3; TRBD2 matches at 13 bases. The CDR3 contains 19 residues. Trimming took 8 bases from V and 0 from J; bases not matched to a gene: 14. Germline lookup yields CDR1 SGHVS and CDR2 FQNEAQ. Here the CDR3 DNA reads TGTGCCAGCCCATCCCCGCTACTAGCGGGAGGGTTAAGCACAGATACGCAGTATTTT. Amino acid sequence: CASPSPLLAGGLSTDTQYF.

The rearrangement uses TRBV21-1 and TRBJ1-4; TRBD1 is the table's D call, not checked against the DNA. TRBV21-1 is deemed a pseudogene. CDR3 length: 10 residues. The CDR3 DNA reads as TGTGCCAGCAGTTCCAGGGTGCATTATTTT. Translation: CASSSRVHYF.

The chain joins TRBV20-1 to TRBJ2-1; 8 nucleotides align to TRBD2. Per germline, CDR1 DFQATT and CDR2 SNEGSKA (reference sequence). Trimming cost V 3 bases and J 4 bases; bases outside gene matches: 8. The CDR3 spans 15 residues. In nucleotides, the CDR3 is TGCAGTGCTAGTATAGCGGGAAGGTATTACAATGAGCAGTTCTTC. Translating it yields CSASIAGRYYNEQFF.

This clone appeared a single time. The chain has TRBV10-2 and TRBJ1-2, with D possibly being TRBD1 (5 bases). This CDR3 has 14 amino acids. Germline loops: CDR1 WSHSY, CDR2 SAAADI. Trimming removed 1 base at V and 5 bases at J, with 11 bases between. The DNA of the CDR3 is TGCGCCAGCAGTGAGTTTGGGGGGGAGTATGGCTACACCTTC. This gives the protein CASSEFGGEYGYTF.

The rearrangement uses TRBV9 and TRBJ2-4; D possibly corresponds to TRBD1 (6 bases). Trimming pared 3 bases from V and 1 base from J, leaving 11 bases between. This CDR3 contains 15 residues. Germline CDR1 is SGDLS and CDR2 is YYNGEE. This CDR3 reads CASSDRVEAKNIQYF. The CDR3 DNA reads TGTGCCAGCAGCGACAGGGTTGAGGCCAAAAACATTCAGTACTTC. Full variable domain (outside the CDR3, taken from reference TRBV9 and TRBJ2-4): DSGVTQTPKHLITATGQRVTLRCSPRSGDLSVYWYQQSLDQGLQFLIQYYNGEERAKGNILERFSAQQFPDLHSELNLSSLELGDSALYFCASSDRVEAKNIQYFGAGTRLSVL.

The CDR3 here is CASSTNMVEKLFF. The CDR3 DNA follows: TGTGCCAGCAGCACGAACATGGTTGAAAAACTGTTTTTT. The chain has TRBV7-9 and TRBJ1-4; D not resolved. The germline V gene encodes CDR1 SEHNR and CDR2 FQNEAQ (reference sequence). V lost 5 bases and J lost 7, with 11 bases in between. The CDR3 runs to 13 residues.

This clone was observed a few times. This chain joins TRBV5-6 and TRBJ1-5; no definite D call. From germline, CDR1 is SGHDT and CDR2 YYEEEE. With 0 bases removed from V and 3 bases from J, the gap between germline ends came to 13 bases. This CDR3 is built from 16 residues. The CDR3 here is CASSLDYKQYNQPQHF. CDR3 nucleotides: TGTGCCAGCAGCTTGGACTACAAACAATACAATCAGCCCCAGCATTTT.

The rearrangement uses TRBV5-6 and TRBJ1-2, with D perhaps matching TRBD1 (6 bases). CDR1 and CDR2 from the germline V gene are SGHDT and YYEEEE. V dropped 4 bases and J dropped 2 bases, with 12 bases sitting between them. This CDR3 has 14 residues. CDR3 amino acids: CASSPSTGNYGYTF. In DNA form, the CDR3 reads TGTGCCAGCAGCCCATCTACAGGGAACTATGGCTACACCTTC.

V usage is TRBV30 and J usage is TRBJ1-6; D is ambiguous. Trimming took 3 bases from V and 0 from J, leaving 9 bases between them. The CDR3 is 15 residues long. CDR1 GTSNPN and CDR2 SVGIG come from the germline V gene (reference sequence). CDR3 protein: CAWRPDGSYNSPLHF. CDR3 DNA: TGTGCCTGGAGACCAGATGGCTCCTATAATTCACCCCTCCACTTT.

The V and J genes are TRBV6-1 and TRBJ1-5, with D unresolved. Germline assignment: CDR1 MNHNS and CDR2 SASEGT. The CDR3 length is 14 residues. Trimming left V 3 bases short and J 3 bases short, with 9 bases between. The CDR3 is CASSDPSLNQPQHF. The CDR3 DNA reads TGTGCCAGCAGTGACCCGTCCCTCAATCAGCCCCAGCATTTT.

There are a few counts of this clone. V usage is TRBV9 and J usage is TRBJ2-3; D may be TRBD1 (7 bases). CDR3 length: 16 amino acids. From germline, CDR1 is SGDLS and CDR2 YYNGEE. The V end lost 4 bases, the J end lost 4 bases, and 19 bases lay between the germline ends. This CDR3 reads CASSPGRGRDADTQYF. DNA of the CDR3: TGTGCCAGCAGCCCCGGAAGGGGGCGGGACGCAGATACGCAGTATTTT.

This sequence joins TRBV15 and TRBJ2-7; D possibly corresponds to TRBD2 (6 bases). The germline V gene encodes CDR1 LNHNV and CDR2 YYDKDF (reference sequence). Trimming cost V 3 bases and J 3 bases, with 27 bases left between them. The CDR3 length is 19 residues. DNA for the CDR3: TGTGCCACCAGCAGCCTGGGTGGTGCCCGGGACTCAAACTTCTACGAGCAGTACTTC. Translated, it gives CATSSLGGARDSNFYEQYF.

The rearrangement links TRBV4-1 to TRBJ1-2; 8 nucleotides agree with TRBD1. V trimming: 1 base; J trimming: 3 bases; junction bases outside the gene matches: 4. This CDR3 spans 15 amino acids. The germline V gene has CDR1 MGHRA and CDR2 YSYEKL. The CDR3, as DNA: TGCGCCAGCAGCCAAGGGGACAGGCCCTACTATGGCTACACCTTC. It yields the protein CASSQGDRPYYGYTF.

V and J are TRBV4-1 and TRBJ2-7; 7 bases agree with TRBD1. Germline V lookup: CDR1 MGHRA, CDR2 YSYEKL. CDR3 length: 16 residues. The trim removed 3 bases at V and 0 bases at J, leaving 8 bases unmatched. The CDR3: CASSQVGTEASYEQYF. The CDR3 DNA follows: TGCGCCAGCAGCCAGGTCGGGACAGAAGCCTCCTACGAGCAGTACTTC.

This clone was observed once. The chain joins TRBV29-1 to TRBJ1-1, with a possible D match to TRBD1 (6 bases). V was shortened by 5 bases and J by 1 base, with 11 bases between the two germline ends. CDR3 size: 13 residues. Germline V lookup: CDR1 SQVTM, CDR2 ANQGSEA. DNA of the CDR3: TGCAGCGTTAGAGGACAGCCGAACACTGAAGCTTTCTTT. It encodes CSVRGQPNTEAFF.

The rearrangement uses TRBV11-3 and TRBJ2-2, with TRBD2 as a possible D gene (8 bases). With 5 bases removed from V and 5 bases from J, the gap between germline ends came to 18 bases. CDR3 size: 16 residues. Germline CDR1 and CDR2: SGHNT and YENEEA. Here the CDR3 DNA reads TGTGCCAGCAGCCACAGGGGACTAGATAGTACCGGGGAGCTGTTTTTT. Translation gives CASSHRGLDSTGELFF.

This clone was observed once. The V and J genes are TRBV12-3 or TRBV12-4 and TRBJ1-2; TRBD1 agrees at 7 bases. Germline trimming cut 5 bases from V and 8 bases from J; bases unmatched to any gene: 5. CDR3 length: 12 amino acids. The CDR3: CASSVDRRGYTF. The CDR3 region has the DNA TGTGCCAGCAGTGTGGACAGGAGAGGCTACACCTTC.

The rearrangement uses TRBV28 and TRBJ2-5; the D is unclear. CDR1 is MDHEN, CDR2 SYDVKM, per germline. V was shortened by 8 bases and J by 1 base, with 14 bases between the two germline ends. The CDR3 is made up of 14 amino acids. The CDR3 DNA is TGTGCCAGCTCCGAGATGCCACTCCAAGAGACCCAGTACTTC. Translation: CASSEMPLQETQYF.

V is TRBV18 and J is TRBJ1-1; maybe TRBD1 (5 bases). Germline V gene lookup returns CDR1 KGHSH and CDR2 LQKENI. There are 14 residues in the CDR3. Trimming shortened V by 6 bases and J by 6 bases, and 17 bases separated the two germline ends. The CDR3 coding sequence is TGTGCCAGCTCTCTCCAAGAGACAGACTCTGAAGCTTTCTTT. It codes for CASSLQETDSEAFF.

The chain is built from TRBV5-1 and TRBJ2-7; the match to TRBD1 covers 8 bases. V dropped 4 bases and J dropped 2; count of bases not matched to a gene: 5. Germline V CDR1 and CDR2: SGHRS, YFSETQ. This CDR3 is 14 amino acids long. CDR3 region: CASSGGTGPYEQYF. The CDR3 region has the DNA TGCGCCAGCAGCGGGGGGACAGGACCCTACGAGCAGTACTTC. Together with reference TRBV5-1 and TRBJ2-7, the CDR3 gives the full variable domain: KAGVTQTPRYLIKTRGQQVTLSCSPISGHRSVSWYQQTPGQGLQFLFEYFSETQRNKGNFPGRFSGRQFSNSRSEMNVSTLELGDSALYLCASSGGTGPYEQYFGPGTRLTVT.

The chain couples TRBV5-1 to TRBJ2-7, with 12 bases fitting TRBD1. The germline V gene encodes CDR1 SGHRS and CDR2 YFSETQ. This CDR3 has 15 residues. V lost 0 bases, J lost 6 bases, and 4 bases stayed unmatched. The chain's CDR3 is CASSLGDRGRFEQYF. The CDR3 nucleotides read TGCGCCAGCAGCTTGGGGGACAGGGGGCGGTTCGAGCAGTACTTC.

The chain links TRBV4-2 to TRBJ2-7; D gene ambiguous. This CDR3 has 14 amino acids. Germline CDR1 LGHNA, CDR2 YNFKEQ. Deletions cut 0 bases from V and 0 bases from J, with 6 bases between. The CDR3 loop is CASSQDIASYEQYF. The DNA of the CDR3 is TGTGCCAGCAGCCAAGATATAGCCTCCTACGAGCAGTACTTC.

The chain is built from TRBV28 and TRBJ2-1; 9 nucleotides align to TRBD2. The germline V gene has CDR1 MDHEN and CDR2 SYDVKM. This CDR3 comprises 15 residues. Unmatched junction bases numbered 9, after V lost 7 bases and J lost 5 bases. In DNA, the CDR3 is TGTGCCAGCACGGGACTAGCTACACCCAACAATGAGCAGTTCTTC. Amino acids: CASTGLATPNNEQFF. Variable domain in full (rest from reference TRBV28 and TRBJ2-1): DVKVTQSSRYLVKRTGEKVFLECVQDMDHENMFWYRQDPGLGLRLIYFSYDVKMKEKGDIPEGYSVSREKKERFSLILESASTNQTSMYLCASTGLATPNNEQFFGPGTRLTVL.

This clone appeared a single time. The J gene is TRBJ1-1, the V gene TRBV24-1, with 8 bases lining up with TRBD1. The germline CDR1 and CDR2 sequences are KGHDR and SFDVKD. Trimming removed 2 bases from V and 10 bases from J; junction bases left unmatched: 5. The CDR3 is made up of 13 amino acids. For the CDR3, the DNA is TGTGCCACCAGTGATTCCGGACAGGGCACAGCTTTCTTT. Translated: CATSDSGQGTAFF.

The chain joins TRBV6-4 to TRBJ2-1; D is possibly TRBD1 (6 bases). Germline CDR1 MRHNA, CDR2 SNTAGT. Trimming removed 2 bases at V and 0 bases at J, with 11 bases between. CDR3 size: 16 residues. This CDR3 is CASSDPDRSSYNEQFF. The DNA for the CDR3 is TGTGCCAGCAGTGACCCGGACAGAAGCTCCTACAATGAGCAGTTCTTC.

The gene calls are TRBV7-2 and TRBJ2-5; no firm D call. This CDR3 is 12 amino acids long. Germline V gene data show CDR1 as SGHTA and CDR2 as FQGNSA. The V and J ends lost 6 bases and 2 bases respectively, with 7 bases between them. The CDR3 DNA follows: TGTGCCAGCAGTTATATACAAGAGACCCAGTACTTC. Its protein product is CASSYIQETQYF.

As DNA, the CDR3 is TGTGCCACGAGCCAGACGGGGAACACCGGGGAGCTGTTTTTT. Its protein product is CATSQTGNTGELFF. The genes are TRBV24-1 and TRBJ2-2; D gene unclear. Germline V gives CDR1 KGHDR, CDR2 SFDVKD. This CDR3 has 14 residues. V gave up 10 bases and J gave up 1 base, with 12 bases separating them.

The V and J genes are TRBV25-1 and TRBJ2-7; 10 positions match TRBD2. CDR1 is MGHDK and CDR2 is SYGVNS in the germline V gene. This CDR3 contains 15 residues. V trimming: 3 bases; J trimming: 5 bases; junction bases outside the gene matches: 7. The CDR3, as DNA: TGTGCCAGCAGTGAGACTGGGACTAGCGTGAACGAGCAGTACTTC. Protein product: CASSETGTSVNEQYF.

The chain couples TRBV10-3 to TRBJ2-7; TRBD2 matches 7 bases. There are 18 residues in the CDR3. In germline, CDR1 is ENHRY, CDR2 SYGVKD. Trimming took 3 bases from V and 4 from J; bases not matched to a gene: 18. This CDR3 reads CAISDSGGPSGVQYEQYF. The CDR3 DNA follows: TGTGCCATCAGTGACTCCGGCGGTCCGAGCGGGGTGCAGTACGAGCAGTACTTC.